The 27 T cell receptor beta chains below come from one sample, sequenced in a study of T cells after yellow fever vaccination. TCRdb passed the 5' RACE reads through MiXCR, listing each CDR3 protein once. Of around 40,000 distinct CDR3 sequences in the sample, roughly 7% were seen once. The sequencing used CD8+ T cells not binding an NS4B(214-222) dextramer, sorted from PBMCs, collected 45 days after the yellow fever booster vaccination. The receptor source for this set is a man aged 30 to 45 who received the YFV17D yellow fever vaccine.

This clonotype was picked up many times. The chain recombines TRBV25-1 with TRBJ2-3; weak D call: TRBD2 (6 bases). This CDR3 region has 15 residues. Germline-derived CDR1 and CDR2 are MGHDK and SYGVNS. V was clipped by 2 bases and J by 6 bases, with 15 bases between them. DNA of the CDR3: TGTGCCAGCAGTGAAGGGTGGGGAGGAGCTGATACGCAGTATTTT. Its translation is CASSEGWGGADTQYF. The full variable domain, in which reference TRBV25-1 and TRBJ2-3 provide the parts outside the CDR3, is EADIYQTPRYLVIGTGKKITLECSQTMGHDKMYWYQQDPGMELHLIHYSYGVNSTEKGDLSSESTVSRIRTEHFPLTLESARPSHTSQYLCASSEGWGGADTQYFGPGTRLTVL.

This clonotype was observed at least ten times. The chain is built from TRBV5-1 and TRBJ2-2; unclear D gene. Trimming took off 0 bases at V and 8 bases at J, with 8 bases between the two ends. Looked up from germline, CDR1 is SGHRS and CDR2 is YFSETQ. The CDR3 sequence is 13 residues long. CDR3 loop: CASSLAIGGELFF. CDR3 DNA sequence: TGCGCCAGCAGCTTGGCCATTGGAGGGGAGCTGTTTTTT.

V usage is TRBV29-1 and J usage is TRBJ2-7; 9 bases are a match to TRBD2. Germline trimming cut 4 bases from V and 0 bases from J; bases unmatched to any gene: 13. Germline V CDR1 and CDR2: SQVTM, ANQGSEA. CDR3 length: 17 amino acids. DNA for the CDR3: TGCAGCGTTGTGGGGGGGTTAGCGGGAGTGGGCTCCTACGAGCAGTACTTC. Residues: CSVVGGLAGVGSYEQYF.

This clonotype was counted ten times or more. V usage is TRBV7-9 and J usage is TRBJ2-7; D gene uncertain. This CDR3 region has 11 residues. CDR1 SEHNR and CDR2 FQNEAQ come from the germline V gene (reference sequence). V shed 6 bases and J shed 5 bases, with 8 bases lying between them. CDR3 amino acids: CASREIHEQYF. The DNA for the CDR3 is TGTGCCAGCAGGGAAATCCACGAGCAGTACTTC.

This clonotype was detected only a few times. This chain connects TRBV12-3 or TRBV12-4 to TRBJ2-7; no definite D call. With 6 bases removed from V and 0 bases from J, the gap between germline ends came to 9 bases. This CDR3 has 13 residues. The CDR3 spells CASSERNSYEQYF. The CDR3 region has the DNA TGTGCCAGCAGCGAGAGGAACTCCTACGAGCAGTACTTC.

This clonotype has at least ten counts. This chain uses TRBV20-1 with TRBJ2-1, with D hard to call. The CDR3 loop spans 15 amino acids. V shed 5 bases and J shed 5 bases, with 19 bases lying between them. Germline V gives CDR1 DFQATT, CDR2 SNEGSKA (reference sequence). CDR3 DNA: TGCAGTGCTCCCCGTTTAACGGAGTATCACAATGAGCAGTTCTTC. Amino acid sequence: CSAPRLTEYHNEQFF.

This clonotype was counted at least ten times. V is TRBV7-6 and J is TRBJ2-1, with D possibly being TRBD1 (5 bases). CDR3 size: 16 residues. Between the trimmed V and J ends, which lost 3 bases and 5 bases, there was a span of 17 bases. Germline-derived CDR1 and CDR2 are SGHVS and FNYEAQ. CDR3: CASSFPQIGANNEQFF. The CDR3 coding sequence is TGTGCCAGCAGCTTTCCGCAAATTGGGGCGAACAATGAGCAGTTCTTC.

This sequence joins TRBV3-1 and TRBJ2-1; D is possibly TRBD2 (6 bases). The CDR3 consists of 15 residues. Trimming shortened V by 1 base and J by 4 bases, and 11 bases separated the two germline ends. The germline CDR1 and CDR2 sequences are LGHDT and YNNKEL (reference sequence). The CDR3 DNA follows: TGTGCCAGCAGCCAAGGGGGGAGGCCGTACAATGAGCAGTTCTTC. Its protein product is CASSQGGRPYNEQFF.

This clonotype was found many times. The chain's CDR3 is CASRLAGPYNEQFF. CDR3 DNA: TGTGCCAGTAGACTAGCGGGCCCCTACAATGAGCAGTTCTTC. The chain is built from TRBV6-2 or TRBV6-3 and TRBJ2-1; 10 bases are shared with TRBD2. Germline values: CDR1 MNHEY, CDR2 SVGEGT. V was pared by 9 bases and J by 2 bases, with 4 bases of the junction left unmatched. The CDR3 has 14 amino acids.

This clonotype has only a few counts. The rearrangement joins TRBV15 to TRBJ1-1, with D perhaps matching TRBD1 (6 bases). This CDR3 has 14 amino acids. Trimming took 5 bases from V and 2 from J, leaving 12 bases between them. The germline V gene encodes CDR1 LNHNV and CDR2 YYDKDF (reference sequence). Here the CDR3 DNA reads TGTGCCACCAGCGGGAGGGGGACCAACACTGAAGCTTTCTTT. Protein sequence: CATSGRGTNTEAFF. The full variable domain, in which reference TRBV15 and TRBJ1-1 provide the parts outside the CDR3, is DAMVIQNPRYQVTQFGKPVTLSCSQTLNHNVMYWYQQKSSQAPKLLFHYYDKDFNNEADTPDNFQSRRPNTSFCFLDIRSPGLGDTAMYLCATSGRGTNTEAFFGQGTRLTVV.

In this sample, this clonotype turned up many times. The rearrangement uses TRBV6-2 or TRBV6-3 and TRBJ2-7; D might be TRBD1 (5 bases). Looked up from germline, CDR1 is MNHEY and CDR2 is SVGEGT. Between the trimmed V and J ends, which lost 2 bases and 11 bases, there was a span of 13 bases. The CDR3 totals 12 residues. The CDR3 protein is CASSYTGHVEYF. The DNA of the CDR3 is TGTGCCAGCAGTTACACCGGACATGTGGAGTACTTC.

This clonotype was seen a few times. This chain links TRBV19 with TRBJ2-4; D gene uncertain. V lost 7 bases to trimming and J lost 0 bases, with 10 bases between them. The CDR3 totals 14 residues. CDR1 LNHDA and CDR2 SQIVND come from the germline V gene (reference sequence). The CDR3 DNA sequence: TGTGCCAGTAAGGTAAAACTAGCCAAAAACATTCAGTACTTC. Encoded protein: CASKVKLAKNIQYF.

At least ten counts were recorded for this clonotype. The chain joins TRBV3-1 to TRBJ2-3, with 10 bases matching TRBD2. Trimming took 3 bases from V and 1 from J; bases not matched to a gene: 4. The CDR3 has 16 residues. Germline V gives CDR1 LGHDT, CDR2 YNNKEL (reference sequence). The CDR3 region has the DNA TGTGCCAGCAGCCAGCTAGCGGGAGTTGGCACAGATACGCAGTATTTT. This translates into CASSQLAGVGTDTQYF.

About this clonotype itself: One end of the junction is discordant with germline, which a read error may explain. The genes are TRBV4-2 and TRBJ2-1; D might be TRBD2 (7 bases). The CDR3 has 13 residues. Germline CDR1 reads LGHNA; CDR2 reads YNFKEQ. The CDR3 nucleotides read TGTGCCAGCGGACTAGGGGGTTACAATGAGCAGTCCTTC. It is translated as CASGLGGYNEQSF.

At least ten counts were recorded for this clonotype. This sequence joins TRBV7-2 and TRBJ2-7; either TRBD1 or TRBD2 may supply D (6 bases each). The germline V gene encodes CDR1 SGHTA and CDR2 FQGNSA. The CDR3 spans 16 residues. The V gene lost 2 bases and the J gene lost 6 bases, with 20 bases spanning the gap. This CDR3 reads CASSLSSAGHLAEQYF. DNA for the CDR3: TGTGCCAGCAGCTTAAGTTCCGCGGGACATCTAGCCGAGCAGTACTTC.

Details on this clonotype: Since a much larger clone is just one base distant, this may be a read error. The chain employs TRBV29-1 and TRBJ2-5, with 7 bases that match TRBD1. This CDR3 is 16 amino acids long. CDR1 SQVTM and CDR2 ANQGSEA come from the germline V gene. Germline trimming cut 5 bases from V and 1 base from J; bases unmatched to any gene: 13. The CDR3 here is CSVPRTPGTVQETQYF. The CDR3 DNA reads TGCAGCGTTCCTCGGACTCCCGGGACAGTCCAAGAGACCCAGTACTTC.

This clonotype was seen at least ten times. This chain connects TRBV19 to TRBJ1-5; 8 bases match TRBD1. V lost 4 bases, J lost 7 bases, and 6 bases stayed unmatched. The germline gives CDR1 LNHDA, CDR2 SQIVND (reference sequence). CDR3 length equals 14 residues. In DNA form, the CDR3 reads TGTGCCAGTAGTACAGACAGGGGTGGGCAGCCCCAGCATTTT. It codes for CASSTDRGGQPQHF.

This clonotype was counted many times. The chain is built from TRBV29-1 and TRBJ2-7; tentatively, D is TRBD2 (5 bases). There are 13 residues in the CDR3. V was clipped by 2 bases and J by 3 bases, with 11 bases between them. Germline V CDR1 and CDR2: SQVTM, ANQGSEA. The CDR3 is CSVENPSGYEQYF. CDR3 nucleotides: TGCAGCGTTGAAAACCCCAGCGGCTACGAGCAGTACTTC.

This clonotype was seen a few times. The chain has TRBV25-1 and TRBJ2-5, with D unresolved. V gave up 11 bases and J gave up 4 bases, with 20 bases separating them. This CDR3 is built from 14 residues. Germline CDR1 reads MGHDK; CDR2 reads SYGVNS. Here the CDR3 reads CASSEHSLTETQYF. DNA of the CDR3: TGTGCCTCAAGTGAGCATTCCTTAACAGAGACCCAGTACTTC. Supplemented by reference TRBV25-1 and TRBJ2-5, the full variable domain reads EADIYQTPRYLVIGTGKKITLECSQTMGHDKMYWYQQDPGMELHLIHYSYGVNSTEKGDLSSESTVSRIRTEHFPLTLESARPSHTSQYLCASSEHSLTETQYFGPGTRLLVL.

Many counts were recorded for this clonotype. The V gene is TRBV5-1, the J gene TRBJ2-7, with D perhaps TRBD1 or TRBD2 (6 bases each). V lost 4 bases and J lost 2, with 16 bases in between. The CDR3 is 15 residues long. Germline V gives CDR1 SGHRS, CDR2 YFSETQ. The CDR3 DNA reads TGCGCCAGCAGCCCGTGGAGGGACATTACCTACGAGCAGTACTTC. Its protein product is CASSPWRDITYEQYF.

This clonotype has more than one count but fewer than ten. The chain recombines TRBV27 with TRBJ2-3; no clear D. The V gene lost 8 bases and the J gene lost 2 bases, with 14 bases spanning the gap. The CDR3 is 14 amino acids. Germline CDR1 and CDR2: MNHEY and SMNVEV (reference sequence). CDR3 DNA sequence: TGTGCCAGCCAGCCGGTTCTAACCACAGATACGCAGTATTTT. It is translated as CASQPVLTTDTQYF.

The table lists this clonotype with many counts. The rearrangement joins TRBV20-1 to TRBJ2-1; 7 bases agree with TRBD2. V dropped 3 bases and J dropped 4; count of bases not matched to a gene: 12. The germline gives CDR1 DFQATT, CDR2 SNEGSKA (reference sequence). This CDR3 has 16 residues. Written as DNA, the CDR3 is TGCAGTGCTAGGGAACTAGCGACCCTATTATACAATGAGCAGTTCTTC. It specifies CSARELATLLYNEQFF.

This clonotype was detected ten times or more. This chain links TRBV25-1 with TRBJ1-1, with 9 nucleotides matching TRBD1. The germline CDR1 and CDR2 sequences are MGHDK and SYGVNS. The V gene end was trimmed by 4 bases and the J gene end by 8 bases; junction bases not matched to a gene: 11. This CDR3 is 15 amino acids long. CDR3 protein: CASSANPGQGTEAFF. DNA for the CDR3: TGTGCCAGCAGTGCCAATCCGGGACAGGGAACAGAAGCTTTCTTT.

Ten or more counts support this clonotype. The CDR3: CASSQGGEQFF. DNA of the CDR3: TGTGCCAGCAGCCAGGGTGGTGAGCAGTTCTTC. The chain has TRBV7-9 and TRBJ2-1, with D perhaps TRBD1 (5 bases). Trimming left V 5 bases short and J 9 bases short, with 8 bases between. The CDR3 is 11 amino acids. From germline, CDR1 is SEHNR and CDR2 FQNEAQ (reference sequence).

This clonotype was recorded a few times. The J gene is TRBJ2-6, the V gene TRBV20-1; 8 bases are shared with TRBD1. The CDR3 totals 16 residues. Germline CDR1 reads DFQATT; CDR2 reads SNEGSKA (reference sequence). V lost 6 bases, J lost 3 bases, and 10 bases stayed unmatched. The chain's CDR3 is CSAEDREFGGANVLTF. Here the CDR3 DNA reads TGCAGTGCCGAGGACAGGGAGTTCGGTGGGGCCAACGTCCTGACTTTC.

This clonotype was seen at least ten times. V usage is TRBV29-1 and J usage is TRBJ2-7, with TRBD2 identical over 7 bases. Germline V gene lookup returns CDR1 SQVTM and CDR2 ANQGSEA. Trimming took 0 bases from V and 2 from J; bases not matched to a gene: 10. The CDR3 length is 16 residues. Here the CDR3 reads CSVEDLRGRDPYEQYF. Here the CDR3 DNA reads TGCAGCGTTGAAGATTTGCGGGGGAGAGACCCCTACGAGCAGTACTTC.

This clonotype has ten or more counts. The chain is built from TRBV20-1 and TRBJ2-7; TRBD1 matches 7 bases. The V gene end was trimmed by 7 bases and the J gene end by 3 bases; junction bases not matched to a gene: 3. The germline V gene encodes CDR1 DFQATT and CDR2 SNEGSKA (reference sequence). The CDR3 sequence is 11 residues long. The CDR3 DNA is TGCAGTGTGGACAGGATCTACGAGCAGTACTTC. It is translated as CSVDRIYEQYF.